Detailed here is one T cell receptor (beta chain). Its specificity is unknown. These data originate in a study of T cell responses to AZD1222 COVID-19 vaccine. The repertoire was sequenced with immunoSEQ multiplex PCR; TCRdb's copy has only in-frame clones and lacks some. The profile shows under 150,000 clones, 85% to 95% of them singletons. The CDR3 runs 15 residues. Study findings and constraints: The CD4 TCRs associated with vaccination extended across spike and predominated at 160-218 and 743-854. Just a handful of AZD1222 recipients tested seropositive at baseline.

The sample consisted of peripheral blood, taken on day 0 of AZD1222 vaccination. The chain uses TRBV21-1 and TRBJ1-5. TRBV21-1 is flagged as a pseudogene. The receptor was isolated from an adult in good health. Here the CDR3 DNA reads TGTGCCAGCAGCAAACCTAGGATCAGCAATCAGCCCCAGCATTTT. It encodes CASSKPRISNQPQHF.